This T cell receptor (beta chain) was recorded in a study of cytomegalovirus exposure and HLA in healthy donors. In regard to this clone: Its antigen is not known.

Study-wide findings and caveats: Further analysis, carried out later, found HLA-associated TCR beta chains more clonally expanded than equally common other chains.

Unmatched junction bases numbered 3, after V lost 2 bases and J lost 4 bases. CDR3 size: 15 residues. Germline assignment: CDR1 SGHDT and CDR2 YYEEEE. PCR used 60 Vbeta primers and 13 Jbeta primers. Assay used: immunoSEQ multiplex PCR; TCRdb lists only in-frame clones, some missing. The data contain about 150,000 clones, around 80% of them singletons. The genes are TRBV5-6 and TRBJ2-1, with TRBD2 matching 10 bases. The receptor's source is a man between 40 and 49 years old in good health and CMV-seropositive. Material: PBMCs. CDR3 sequence: CASSFVGLAYNEQFF. The CDR3 DNA is TGTGCCAGCAGCTTTGTGGGACTAGCGTACAATGAGCAGTTCTTC.